This T cell receptor beta chain stems from a study of blood T cell repertoires in COVID-19. Study information: Acute and convalescent COVID-19 specimens originated in the United States, Italy and Spain. PBMCs, B-cell-depleted T cells, or T cells were the source of the cDNA or gDNA that made up the material.

Original data processing: Amplification from reference gene primers served as the basis for estimated nucleated cell counts. The repertoire was sequenced with immunoSEQ multiplex PCR; TCRdb's copy has only in-frame clones and lacks some. V and J calls and clone size are given by that table; D and trimming were obtained from the DNA. This sample carries around 65,000 clones, about three quarters of them seen once, and the ten largest clones take roughly 14%. V gave up 3 bases and J gave up 0 bases, with 18 bases separating them. Germline V gene data show CDR1 as SGHTA and CDR2 as FQGNSA. The CDR3 runs 18 residues.

The TCR sequence derives from an elderly man with acute or convalescent COVID-19. The chain employs TRBV7-2 and TRBJ1-3; D may be TRBD1 (5 bases). The sample comprised peripheral blood. The CDR3 sequence: CASSFRQPARNSGNTIYF. CDR3 nucleotide sequence: TGTGCCAGCAGCTTTCGACAGCCCGCCCGAAACTCTGGAAACACCATATATTTT. The full variable domain, completed using reference TRBV7-2 and TRBJ1-3, is GAGVSQSPSNKVTEKGKDVELRCDPISGHTALYWYRQSLGQGLEFLIYFQGNSAPDKSGLPSDRFSAERTGGSVSTLTIQRTQQEDSAVYLCASSFRQPARNSGNTIYFGEGSWLTVV.